The entry that follows covers one TCR beta chain sequence. TCRdb's copy holds only in-frame clones and misses some; the assay was immunoSEQ multiplex PCR. The sample lists hundreds of thousands of clones; around 90% were seen once. The CDR3 sequence is 18 residues long. CDR1 is MDHEN and CDR2 is SYDVKM in the germline V gene. Trimming removed 6 bases from V and 3 bases from J, with 25 bases in between. The data were taken from a study of blood T cell repertoires in COVID-19. Study background: Researchers got acute and convalescent COVID-19 samples from the United States, Italy and Spain.

The sequenced material came from PBMCs or T cells enriched from blood (not recorded which). The rearrangement joins TRBV28 to TRBJ2-3; possible D gene TRBD1, 6 bases. The sequence came from a woman aged 25 to 39 who had recovered from COVID-19. CDR3 nucleotide sequence: TGTGCCAGCAGCCGCACCCGTCCAGGGGAAAGGGGAACAGATACGCAGTATTTT. Protein sequence: CASSRTRPGERGTDTQYF.